These 7 T cell receptor beta chains share one sample of origin, sequenced in a study of cytomegalovirus exposure and HLA in healthy donors. Researchers ran the PCR with 60 Vbeta and 13 Jbeta primers. The data were produced by immunoSEQ multiplex PCR, yet TCRdb's version contains in-frame clones alone and is incomplete. The repertoire holds 150,000 to 180,000 clones, with 70% to 80% as singletons. Sequences were obtained from PBMCs. The receptors shown here come from a young man in good health and CMV-seropositive.

For this clone: The same CDR3 can be traced to other DNA sequences in this sample. The chain's CDR3 is CASSLTGGEQYF. Here the CDR3 DNA reads TGCGCCAGCAGCCTCACCGGGGGCGAGCAGTACTTC. The chain carries TRBV5-1 and TRBJ2-7; D possibly corresponds to TRBD2 (6 bases). The CDR3 has 12 amino acids. V lost 4 bases and J 6 bases, leaving 11 bases between the germline ends. CDR1 is SGHRS and CDR2 is YFSETQ in the germline V gene.

This clone was detected a few times. The chain couples TRBV18 to TRBJ1-1; 7 nucleotides match TRBD1. Germline CDR1 reads KGHSH; CDR2 reads LQKENI. The CDR3 loop spans 15 amino acids. With 2 bases clipped from V and 5 bases from J, the junction kept 8 bases outside the gene matches. The CDR3 loop reads CASSPTNSGGTEAFF. The CDR3 DNA sequence: TGTGCCAGCTCACCAACGAACTCAGGGGGAACTGAAGCTTTCTTT. Filled out from reference TRBV18 and TRBJ1-1, the complete variable domain reads NAGVMQNPRHLVRRRGQEARLRCSPMKGHSHVYWYRQLPEEGLKFMVYLQKENIIDESGMPKERFSAEFPKEGPSILRIQQVVRGDSAAYFCASSPTNSGGTEAFFGQGTRLTVV.

This chain uses TRBV5-4 with TRBJ2-2; D perhaps matches TRBD2 (6 bases). There are 16 residues in the CDR3. Deletions cut 2 bases from V and 1 base from J, with 12 bases between. Looked up from germline, CDR1 is SGHNT and CDR2 is YYREEE (reference sequence). CDR3 loop: CASSLGSGGNTGELFF. In DNA form, the CDR3 reads TGTGCCAGCAGCTTAGGATCCGGGGGGAACACCGGGGAGCTGTTTTTT.

This clone has more than one count but fewer than ten. This chain joins TRBV6-1 and TRBJ2-4; possible D gene TRBD2, 6 bases. Germline V gene data show CDR1 as MNHNS and CDR2 as SASEGT. The CDR3 extends over 15 amino acids. Trimming removed 4 bases from V and 0 bases from J, with 10 bases in between. As DNA, the CDR3 is TGTGCCAGCAGTGGTGGGAGGCTAGCCAAAAACATTCAGTACTTC. It specifies CASSGGRLAKNIQYF.

This clone was recorded a few times. V and J are TRBV30 and TRBJ2-7; D is unclear. V was cut by 0 bases and J by 7 bases, with 7 bases left in between. This CDR3 region has 11 residues. CDR1 GTSNPN and CDR2 SVGIG come from the germline V gene (reference sequence). The CDR3 loop is CAWSVALEQYF. CDR3 bases: TGTGCCTGGAGTGTAGCCCTTGAGCAGTACTTC. The full variable domain, in which reference TRBV30 and TRBJ2-7 provide the parts outside the CDR3, is SQTIHQWPATLVQPVGSPLSLECTVEGTSNPNLYWYRQAAGRGLQLLFYSVGIGQISSEVPQNLSASRPQDRQFILSSKKLLLSDSGFYLCAWSVALEQYFGPGTRLTVT.

This clone was observed a handful of times. The chain carries TRBV6-5 and TRBJ1-1; no firm D call. Trimming cost V 6 bases and J 4 bases, with 18 bases left between them. Germline CDR1 and CDR2: MNHEY and SVGAGI. The CDR3 has 15 amino acids. The CDR3 DNA is TGTGCCAGCAGGGAGGAGGGTATCCGAACCACTGAAGCTTTCTTT. It codes for CASREEGIRTTEAFF.

The CDR3 DNA sequence: TGTGCCAGCAGGGGGGGACAGGTCGGGGAAGGATACGAGCAGTACTTC. Amino acids: CASRGGQVGEGYEQYF. The chain has TRBV2 and TRBJ2-7; 8 bases agree with TRBD1. The CDR3 covers 16 residues. Unmatched junction bases numbered 14, after V lost 6 bases and J lost 4 bases. The V gene's germline CDR1 is SNHLY and CDR2 FYNNEI.